These T cell receptor beta chains were read from a single sample in a study of blood T cell repertoires in COVID-19. Assay used: immunoSEQ multiplex PCR; TCRdb lists only in-frame clones, some missing. The sample yields approximately 670,000 clones, 90% seen once. Sequenced material: peripheral blood. These receptors were obtained from a woman younger than 30 with acute or convalescent COVID-19. Each CDR3 is given with its conserved first and last residue. D genes are given only for firm matches. Expanded clones are given a class, and other clones once, few, many or no size at all.

-	once	TRBJ1-3	TRBV6-5	CASSPVGLGNTIYF	TGTGCCAGCAGTCCCGTTGGGCTCGGAAACACCATATATTTT
-	-	TRBJ1-1	TRBV9	CASSVELQNTEAFF	TGTGCCAGCAGCGTAGAACTACAGAACACTGAAGCTTTCTTT
-	-	TRBJ1-2	TRBV19	CASSMGLGYTF	TGTGCCAGTAGTATGGGACTTGGCTACACCTTC
-	-	TRBJ2-1	TRBV4-1	CASSQGTWANEQFF	TGCGCCAGCAGCCAAGGGACATGGGCGAATGAGCAGTTCTTC
-	-	TRBJ2-1	TRBV6-5	CASSPPGNEQFF	TGTGCCAGCAGCCCCCCCGGCAATGAGCAGTTCTTC
-	few	TRBJ1-5	TRBV4-1	CASSQDIRGNQPQHF	TGCGCCAGCAGCCAAGATATCAGGGGCAATCAGCCCCAGCATTTT
TRBD2	-	TRBJ2-7	TRBV4-1	CASSPGLAGPTYEQYF	TGCGCCAGCAGTCCCGGACTAGCGGGGCCCACCTACGAGCAGTACTTC
TRBD1	-	TRBJ1-2	TRBV5-8	CASSRPGQGALGYTF	TGTGCCAGCAGCCGGCCGGGACAGGGGGCATTGGGCTACACCTTC
TRBD1	-	TRBJ1-2	TRBV5-6	CASSLQGAMGNYGYTF	TGTGCCAGCAGTCTGCAGGGGGCTATGGGTAACTATGGCTACACCTTC
TRBD1	-	TRBJ2-7	TRBV3-1/TRBV3-2	CASSQTGLEQYF	TGTGCCAGCAGCCAGACAGGGCTCGAGCAGTACTTC
-	-	TRBJ2-3	TRBV5-1	CASKLDSYTDTQYF	TGCGCCAGCAAGTTAGACTCATACACAGATACGCAGTATTTT
-	once	TRBJ2-5	TRBV19	CASRLRFDVRETQYF	TGTGCCAGCAGGTTACGATTTGACGTCCGAGAGACCCAGTACTTC
-	-	TRBJ1-5	TRBV24-1	CATSDGVGFQPQHF	TGTGCCACCAGTGACGGGGTAGGGTTCCAGCCCCAGCATTTT
-	-	TRBJ1-6	TRBV30	CAWTGEGVSYNSPLHF	TGTGCCTGGACAGGGGAGGGAGTGTCCTATAATTCACCCCTCCACTTT
TRBD1	-	TRBJ1-2	TRBV5-6	CASSLDGQGARGYTF	TGTGCCAGCAGCTTGGATGGACAGGGGGCGAGGGGCTACACCTTC
-	-	TRBJ2-2	TRBV10-3	CAISDSGELFF	TGTGCCATCAGTGACAGCGGGGAGCTGTTTTTT
-	-	TRBJ1-2	TRBV19	CASSRGGQTNYGYTF	TGTGCCAGTAGTAGGGGGGGGCAGACTAACTATGGCTACACCTTC
-	-	TRBJ1-2	TRBV28	CASRISGYGYTF	TGTGCCAGCCGAATATCGGGCTATGGCTACACCTTC
-	-	TRBJ1-5	TRBV10-3	CAISGGVGQPQHF	TGTGCCATCAGTGGGGGGGTCGGTCAGCCCCAGCATTTT
-	-	TRBJ1-1	TRBV21-1	CASSKDIDNPMNTEAFF	TGTGCCAGCAGCAAAGATATAGATAACCCCATGAACACTGAAGCTTTCTTT
-	-	TRBJ1-2	TRBV7-2	CASSLVAGQEGYTF	TGTGCCAGCAGCTTAGTTGCAGGGCAGGAGGGCTACACCTTC
-	-	TRBJ2-1	TRBV5-1	CASSPGGLYNEQFF	TGCGCCAGCAGCCCCGGAGGTCTCTACAATGAGCAGTTCTTC
-	-	TRBJ2-3	TRBV4-1	CASSQEGRRGGADTQYF	TGCGCCAGCAGCCAAGAAGGGCGGAGAGGGGGTGCAGATACGCAGTATTTT
-	-	TRBJ1-6	TRBV5-6	CASSLADDRYNSPLHF	TGTGCCAGCAGCTTGGCTGACGACAGATATAATTCACCCCTCCACTTT
-	-	TRBJ2-3	TRBV9	CASSASGLMDTQYF	TGTGCCAGCAGCGCCTCGGGACTCATGGATACGCAGTATTTT
-	-	TRBJ1-6	TRBV19	CASRDRRGSYNSPLHF	TGTGCCAGTAGGGACCGCCGAGGGTCCTATAATTCACCCCTCCACTTT
TRBD2	-	TRBJ2-3	TRBV4-1	CASSQDMSGGAWDTQYF	TGCGCCAGCAGCCAAGATATGTCCGGGGGGGCCTGGGATACGCAGTATTTT
-	-	TRBJ1-2	TRBV23-1	CASIPSMGLYGYTF	TGCGCCAGCATCCCCTCAATGGGGCTCTATGGCTACACCTTC
TRBD2	-	TRBJ2-3	TRBV24-1	CATSGSGGTDTQYF	TGTGCCACCAGTGGCAGCGGGGGCACAGATACGCAGTATTTT
-	-	TRBJ1-1	TRBV7-9	CASSLGGSKATEAFF	TGTGCCAGCAGCTTAGGGGGCAGTAAAGCCACTGAAGCTTTCTTT
TRBD2	-	TRBJ2-3	TRBV6-1	CASSELAGGLADTQYF	TGTGCCAGCAGTGAATTAGCGGGGGGGCTCGCAGATACGCAGTATTTT
-	few	TRBJ1-2	TRBV9	CASSVDSRNYGYTF	TGTGCCAGCAGCGTAGACAGCAGGAACTATGGCTACACCTTC
-	-	TRBJ1-1	TRBV19	CATSPTGTEAFF	TGTGCCACCTCCCCCACGGGCACTGAAGCTTTCTTT
-	-	TRBJ1-1	TRBV7-9	CASSPAHQGGGYTEAFF	TGTGCCAGCAGCCCGGCCCACCAAGGGGGGGGCTACACTGAAGCTTTCTTT
-	-	TRBJ1-5	TRBV7-8	CASSLNQDGNQPQHF	TGTGCCAGCAGCTTAAACCAGGATGGCAATCAGCCCCAGCATTTT
-	-	TRBJ1-2	TRBV11-2	CASSLKRGAYGYTF	TGTGCCAGCAGCTTAAAGCGGGGGGCTTATGGCTACACCTTC
-	few	TRBJ2-7	TRBV6-2/TRBV6-3	CASSYAVSYEQYF	TGTGCCAGCAGTTACGCAGTCTCCTACGAGCAGTACTTC
-	-	TRBJ1-1	TRBV12-2	CASRLKRENTEAFF	TGTGCAAGTCGCTTAAAGCGTGAGAACACTGAAGCTTTCTTT
-	few	TRBJ1-3	TRBV5-1	CASSLYGSQGGNTIYF	TGCGCCAGCAGCTTGTACGGAAGCCAGGGGGGAAACACCATATATTTT
-	-	TRBJ2-3	TRBV6-5	CASSYRGGSTDTQYF	TGTGCCAGCAGTTACCGAGGGGGTAGCACAGATACGCAGTATTTT
-	-	TRBJ1-2	TRBV27	CASSSRGGVHGYTF	TGTGCCAGCAGTTCCCGAGGGGGGGTTCATGGCTACACCTTC
-	-	TRBJ1-1	TRBV24-1	CATSPTGSFEAFF	TGTGCCACCAGTCCGACGGGGTCCTTTGAAGCTTTCTTT
TRBD1	-	TRBJ1-6	TRBV7-6	CASSLWTGENSPLHF	TGTGCCAGCAGCTTGTGGACAGGTGAAAATTCACCCCTCCACTTT
TRBD2	once	TRBJ2-3	TRBV19	CASSRSGRSTDTQYF	TGTGCCAGTAGTAGGAGCGGGAGGAGCACAGATACGCAGTATTTT
TRBD1	-	TRBJ1-1	TRBV28	CASSPRTGGLNTEAFF	TGTGCCAGCAGCCCTAGGACAGGGGGTTTGAACACTGAAGCTTTCTTT
TRBD1	-	TRBJ2-3	TRBV19	CASSPPGQGITDTQYF	TGTGCCAGTAGTCCGCCGGGACAGGGAATCACAGATACGCAGTATTTT
-	-	TRBJ2-7	TRBV7-9	CASSFGGQFGEYF	TGTGCCAGCAGCTTCGGAGGACAGTTCGGGGAGTACTTC
-	-	TRBJ1-1	TRBV29-1	CSVDSVAGFYEDTEAFF	TGCAGCGTTGATTCGGTGGCAGGGTTTTATGAGGACACTGAAGCTTTCTTT
-	-	TRBJ1-1	TRBV2	CASSEETGISSEAFF	TGTGCCAGCAGTGAGGAGACAGGCATCAGTAGCGAAGCTTTCTTT
-	-	TRBJ2-7	TRBV27	CASSLGLTGTYEQYF	TGTGCCAGCAGTTTAGGGTTGACAGGCACCTACGAGCAGTACTTC
-	once	TRBJ2-1	TRBV14	CASSHGGLAYNEQFF	TGTGCCAGCAGCCATGGGGGGTTGGCCTACAATGAGCAGTTCTTC
TRBD1	-	TRBJ2-5	TRBV24-1	CATSRTGLGETQYF	TGTGCCACCAGTAGGACAGGGCTGGGGGAGACCCAGTACTTC
TRBD1	once	TRBJ2-7	TRBV9	CASSPRQGSHEQYF	TGTGCCAGCAGCCCTCGACAGGGGTCCCACGAGCAGTACTTC
-	-	TRBJ1-4	TRBV6-5	CASSKTDPNEKLFF	TGTGCCAGCAGCAAGACAGACCCTAATGAAAAACTGTTTTTT
-	-	TRBJ2-1	TRBV4-1	CASSQDSGLPSYNEQFF	TGCGCCAGCAGCCAAGACAGTGGTCTCCCATCCTACAATGAGCAGTTCTTC
TRBD1	-	TRBJ1-4	TRBV6-6	CASSYLTGADEKLFF	TGTGCCAGCAGTTACTTGACAGGGGCGGATGAAAAACTGTTTTTT
TRBD2	-	TRBJ2-3	TRBV20-1	CSASLAGGPKTDTQYF	TGCAGTGCTAGTTTAGCGGGGGGGCCAAAGACAGATACGCAGTATTTT
-	-	TRBJ1-3	TRBV28	CASRGDFASGNTIYF	TGTGCCAGCAGGGGAGACTTTGCCTCTGGAAACACCATATATTTT
TRBD2	-	TRBJ2-1	TRBV6-5	CASGGTSGAYNEQFF	TGTGCCAGCGGAGGGACTAGCGGGGCGTACAATGAGCAGTTCTTC